The sequence of this T cell receptor beta chain was determined in a study of blood T cell repertoires in COVID-19. Trimming stripped 6 bases from V and 3 bases from J, with 17 bases between. The germline gives CDR1 SQVTM, CDR2 ANQGSEA. The CDR3 extends over 14 amino acids. This clone was counted a few times. Clones were read by immunoSEQ multiplex PCR, and TCRdb kept only the in-frame ones, dropping some. The top ten clones hold around 0.3% of a sample with just over 650,000 clones, 80% to 90% of them seen once. Sequencing was carried out using peripheral blood. The TCR was taken from a woman aged 18-29 years with acute or convalescent COVID-19. The chain combines TRBV29-1 with TRBJ1-2; D perhaps matches TRBD1 (6 bases). This chain's CDR3 is CSVEIDRSYYGYTF. The CDR3 DNA follows: TGCAGCGTCGAAATCGACAGGAGTTACTATGGCTACACCTTC.